These 20 T cell receptor beta chains were sequenced from one sample in a study of blood T cell repertoires in COVID-19. Repertoires were generated with immunoSEQ multiplex PCR, while TCRdb's copy carries only in-frame clones and drops some. This sample has fewer than 200,000 clones, with around 87% found just once. Sequencing was performed on PBMCs or T cells enriched from blood (not recorded which). The receptors originated from a middle-aged woman in a cohort exposed to, infected with or recovered from COVID-19 (not recorded which).

The V gene is TRBV10-1, the J gene TRBJ2-7, with D uncertain. The germline V and J ends were trimmed by 2 bases and 7 bases, with 9 bases remaining between them. This CDR3 is 12 amino acids long. Germline loops: CDR1 WNHNN, CDR2 SYGVQD (reference sequence). The CDR3 sequence: CASSEARSEQYF. Written as DNA, the CDR3 is TGCGCCAGCAGTGAGGCTAGGTCGGAGCAGTACTTC.

This chain uses TRBV3-1 (or the pseudogene TRBV3-2) with TRBJ2-2, with 9 bases aligning to TRBD2. Germline CDR1 is LGHDT and CDR2 is YNNKEL (reference sequence). With 4 bases clipped from V and 3 bases from J, the junction kept 3 bases outside the gene matches. This CDR3 spans 15 amino acids. The CDR3 region is CASSLTSGYTGELFF. The CDR3 DNA sequence: TGTGCCAGCAGCCTGACTAGCGGCTACACCGGGGAGCTGTTTTTT.

The chain employs TRBV4-1 and TRBJ1-1; 9 nucleotides line up with TRBD1. CDR1 is MGHRA and CDR2 is YSYEKL in the germline V gene. The junction had 7 bases not matched to a gene; V was cut back by 6 bases and J by 5 bases. The CDR3 loop spans 14 amino acids. In DNA, the CDR3 is TGCGCCAGCAGACGGACAGGGGCCGGGACTGAAGCTTTCTTT. The encoded protein is CASRRTGAGTEAFF.

This clone occurred once. A clone one base away is much larger, so this may be a read error. Other DNA sequences in this sample translate to the same CDR3. This rearrangement joins TRBV11-2 to TRBJ1-2, with unresolved D. The CDR3 has 17 residues. Trimming pared 3 bases from V and 1 base from J, leaving 18 bases between. Germline V gene lookup returns CDR1 SGHAT and CDR2 FQNNGV. CDR3 amino acids: CASSLSFSRDSNYGYTF. As DNA, the CDR3 is TGTGCCAGCAGCTTGTCTTTCTCGCGTGATAGTAACTATGGCTACACCTTC.

The chain has TRBV7-9 and TRBJ1-2; TRBD1 is a possible D gene (6 bases). The CDR3 totals 17 residues. The germline V and J ends were trimmed by 5 bases and 7 bases, with 26 bases remaining between them. Germline CDR1 and CDR2: SEHNR and FQNEAQ (reference sequence). Here the CDR3 DNA reads TGTGCCAGCAGCCAAACAGGGACCCTACTACACCTCCGTGGCTACACCTTC. It codes for CASSQTGTLLHLRGYTF.

This chain uses TRBV27 with TRBJ2-7, with 8 bases that match TRBD1. This CDR3 contains 13 residues. CDR1 MNHEY and CDR2 SMNVEV come from the germline V gene (reference sequence). V shed 11 bases and J 3 bases; nucleotides not matched to a gene: 9. The DNA for the CDR3 is TGTGCCTCGGGGGTTGACAGGGGCTACGAGCAGTACTTC. Protein product: CASGVDRGYEQYF.

This clone has just one count. The V call is TRBV9, the J call TRBJ2-3, with 11 bases matching TRBD2. Germline lookup yields CDR1 SGDLS and CDR2 YYNGEE. The CDR3 runs 14 residues. Trimming cost V 5 bases and J 5 bases; bases outside gene matches: 4. The CDR3 nucleotides are TGTGCCAGCAGTAGCGGGGGGGCCAAAGATACGCAGTATTTT. This codes for CASSSGGAKDTQYF. Together with reference TRBV9 and TRBJ2-3, the CDR3 gives the full variable domain: DSGVTQTPKHLITATGQRVTLRCSPRSGDLSVYWYQQSLDQGLQFLIQYYNGEERAKGNILERFSAQQFPDLHSELNLSSLELGDSALYFCASSSGGAKDTQYFGPGTRLTVL.

The V gene is TRBV6-4, the J gene TRBJ2-1; no definite D call. Germline V gene lookup returns CDR1 MRHNA and CDR2 SNTAGT. The V end lost 6 bases, the J end lost 6 bases, and 3 bases lay between the germline ends. There are 10 residues in the CDR3. The CDR3 sequence is CASSFNEQFF. The DNA for the CDR3 is TGTGCCAGCAGCTTCAATGAGCAGTTCTTC.

The chain has TRBV27 and TRBJ2-7, with D perhaps TRBD1 (6 bases). This CDR3 is built from 13 residues. CDR1 and CDR2 from the germline V gene are MNHEY and SMNVEV (reference sequence). The ends were cut back, 3 bases at V and 5 bases at J, with 11 bases in the middle. The CDR3 protein is CASSFTGTHEQYF. CDR3 bases: TGTGCCAGCAGTTTTACAGGGACCCACGAGCAGTACTTC.

The chain couples TRBV24-1 to TRBJ2-3, with 7 bases aligning to TRBD2. Germline CDR1 KGHDR, CDR2 SFDVKD. The CDR3 has 15 amino acids. V was clipped by 5 bases and J by 2 bases; unmatched bases: 6. The CDR3 here is CATSARGGNTDTQYF. The CDR3 DNA reads TGTGCCACCAGTGCTAGGGGAGGGAACACAGATACGCAGTATTTT.

The rearrangement uses TRBV5-6 and TRBJ1-3; 7 bases align to TRBD1. The germline V gene has CDR1 SGHDT and CDR2 YYEEEE. With V trimmed by 5 bases and J by 0 bases, 5 bases remained unmatched. The CDR3 runs 15 residues. CDR3 amino acids: CASRRQGTSGNTIYF. The CDR3 nucleotides read TGTGCCAGCAGACGACAGGGTACCTCTGGAAACACCATATATTTT.

The CDR3 nucleotides read TGTGCCAGCAGCTTGGACAGGGGCCTAGATAATTCACCCCTCCACTTT. It yields the protein CASSLDRGLDNSPLHF. The V and J genes are TRBV7-9 and TRBJ1-6; 9 bases align to TRBD1. From germline, CDR1 is SEHNR and CDR2 FQNEAQ (reference sequence). This CDR3 region has 16 residues. Losses at the gene ends were 3 bases for V and 5 bases for J; bases not matched to a gene: 5.

V is TRBV6-5 and J is TRBJ1-2, with 9 positions matching TRBD1. V was pared by 5 bases and J by 6 bases, with 1 base of the junction left unmatched. In germline, CDR1 is MNHEY, CDR2 SVGAGI. This CDR3 contains 12 residues. The CDR3, as DNA: TGTGCCAGCAGTCGGACAGGGGATGGCTACACCTTC. This gives the protein CASSRTGDGYTF.

The genes are TRBV11-3 and TRBJ1-2, with D maybe TRBD1 (6 bases). Germline V gene sequence: CDR1 SGHNT, CDR2 YENEEA. The CDR3 totals 12 residues. V dropped 2 bases and J dropped 5 bases, with 6 bases sitting between them. The CDR3 spells CASSLQGYGYTF. The CDR3 DNA reads as TGTGCCAGCAGCTTACAGGGGTATGGCTACACCTTC.

The J gene is TRBJ2-5, the V gene TRBV12-5, with a weak D call TRBD2 (7 bases). Trimming removed 3 bases from V and 5 bases from J, with 16 bases in between. The CDR3 has 15 amino acids. Germline V CDR1 and CDR2: LGHNT, FRNRAP. The CDR3 region has the DNA TGTGCTAGTGGTTTTGCGGGGGCTAGTTGGGAGACCCAGTACTTC. Translated, it gives CASGFAGASWETQYF.

V usage is TRBV9 and J usage is TRBJ1-2; 10 bases align to TRBD1. CDR3 length: 19 amino acids. Germline CDR1 SGDLS, CDR2 YYNGEE. With 3 bases clipped from V and 2 bases from J, the junction kept 16 bases outside the gene matches. The CDR3 protein is CASSAHGTGDSDNNYGYTF. In DNA form, the CDR3 reads TGTGCCAGCAGCGCCCACGGGACAGGGGACTCTGATAACAACTATGGCTACACCTTC.

The CDR3 loop is CASSMGQGLIYEQYF. CDR3 nucleotides: TGTGCCAGTAGTATGGGACAGGGACTCATCTACGAGCAGTACTTC. The rearrangement links TRBV19 to TRBJ2-7, with 9 bases lining up with TRBD1. After removal of 3 bases from V and 3 bases from J, the junction contained 6 bases not matched to a gene. Germline V gene sequence: CDR1 LNHDA, CDR2 SQIVND (reference sequence). There are 15 residues in the CDR3.

This clone showed up just a few times. V usage is TRBV19 and J usage is TRBJ1-1, with 9 nucleotides matching TRBD1. This CDR3 has 15 residues. Germline V CDR1 and CDR2: LNHDA, SQIVND (reference sequence). V lost 7 bases to trimming and J lost 0 bases; unmatched junction nucleotides: 6. CDR3 sequence: CASNRGRGVNTEAFF. CDR3 coding DNA: TGTGCCAGTAACAGGGGGCGCGGCGTGAACACTGAAGCTTTCTTT.

The chain has TRBV11-3 and TRBJ1-1; 9 bases align to TRBD1. The V gene end was trimmed by 5 bases and the J gene end by 3 bases; junction bases not matched to a gene: 7. CDR3 length equals 15 residues. Germline V gene sequence: CDR1 SGHNT, CDR2 YENEEA. The DNA for the CDR3 is TGTGCCAGCAGCCCCTGGACAGGGGATGACACTGAAGCTTTCTTT. This codes for CASSPWTGDDTEAFF.

The rearrangement links TRBV27 to TRBJ2-1; 7 bases line up with TRBD2. The germline V gene has CDR1 MNHEY and CDR2 SMNVEV (reference sequence). The trim removed 7 bases at V and 6 bases at J, leaving 21 bases unmatched. The CDR3 has 18 amino acids. The CDR3 region is CASTSARVAGAMGNEQFF. In DNA form, the CDR3 reads TGTGCCAGCACCTCGGCGCGGGTAGCGGGTGCGATGGGCAATGAGCAGTTCTTC.